Given below is one TCR beta chain in context. There is no known antigen for this receptor. Base quality data are lacking; no much larger clone is found one base away. These data belong to a study of T-cell reconstitution after alpha-beta-depleted transplantation in children (dated by TCRdb to 2015 to 2016). Some background on the complete study: T-cell immune reconstitution after TCRalphabeta/CD19-depleted allogeneic hematopoietic cell transplantation in children was quantitatively tracked in the study by means of TCR repertoire profiling. Study-wide findings and limitations: Apparently early alphabetaT-cell count recovery about two months after transplant reportedly relied on only several hundred rapidly expanded clones derived from non-depleted graft cells. Over subsequent months, a decline in hyperexpanded clone frequencies was noted, and after one year, T-cell counts and TCRbeta diversity were mostly ascribed to newly produced T cells. In some patients, the high TCRbeta diversity seen at day 60 was put down to recipient T cells and intrathymic progenitors that had survived conditioning.

The sample's treatment or condition label, in plain terms: allogeneic hematopoietic cell transplantation with graft depleted of TCRalphabeta T cells and CD19 B cells. Transplant recipients were children who received TCRalphabeta/CD19-depleted allogeneic hematopoietic cell grafts. Receptors were amplified or captured by PCR. TCRdb shows the sequencer as Illumina HiSeq 2500. TCR library preparation used molecular barcoding, with unique molecular identifiers applied to normalize quantification of the TCRbeta repertoire. In-frame beta chains were kept once TCRdb had trimmed the public reads at Q25 with fastp and called clones with MiXCR. Under each unique CDR3 protein, matching rows form one entry showing the most common genes and DNA. The sample data list about 600,000 distinct CDR3 sequences, and over 10% of these were observed just once. The ten largest make up approximately 2% of the sample. The TCR comes from a male patient aged 10-17 years who had a stem cell transplant for acute myeloid leukemia, so the T cells may come from the graft donor. Sequences were derived from PBMCs, mostly from graft donor cells, sampled 360 days after TCRalphabeta/CD19-depleted stem cell transplant.

The sequenced DNA is TGCAGCGTTGAAGAACAGGGGCTAGAGACCCAGTACTTC. Its product reads: CSVEEQGLETQYF. The chain is encoded by TRBV29-1 joined to TRBJ2-5; 7 of the junction bases match TRBD1. Based on the germline V gene, the CDR1 and CDR2 sequences are SQVTM and ANQGSEA. Its CDR3 holds 13 amino acids, cysteine through phenylalanine. The retained sequence is limited to the CDR3, 39 bases, with the frame set at the first base. Compared with germline, V lacks 0 bases and J lacks 4 bases; bases without a gene match: 2. Where the CDR3 stops, the reference TRBV29-1 and TRBJ2-5 genes take over; the full variable domain is SAVISQKPSRDICQRGTSLTIQCQVDSQVTMMFWYRQQPGQSLTLIATANQGSEATYESGFVIDKFPISRPNLTFSTLTVSNMSPEDSSIYLCSVEEQGLETQYFGPGTRLLVL.